This TCR beta chain stems from a study of cytomegalovirus exposure and HLA in healthy donors (TCRdb year 2017). Concerning the study at large: An earlier analysis of 587 of the donors reported approximately 300 Gb of sequence data and about 120 million unique TCR beta sequences obtained from about 180 million T cells. Roughly 300 gigabases of sequencing data and 70 million to 95 million unique TCR sequences made up an early release that covered approximately 620 HLA-typed donors. Of the approximately 400 genotyped donors, roughly 76% were placed in the genetic ancestry cluster associated with self-reported Caucasian donors. The study aimed to test whether signatures of past pathogen exposure could be identified by cataloging public T cell receptors. The study profiled the T cell repertoires of hundreds of subjects by immunosequencing and related them to cytomegalovirus serostatus. Besides the first cohort of around 700 subjects, a separate validation cohort made up of about 120 different subjects was used. To predict cytomegalovirus infection status, the study brought together high-throughput TCR immunosequencing, statistical association of individual TCRs with disease status, and machine learning. In a later analysis, previously published TCR beta repertoires from about 640 donors were re-analyzed and high-resolution HLA genotyping was added so that TCR occurrence patterns could be studied. The later analysis used no new phenotypic data to find candidate immune exposures, relying instead on TCR beta sequences and their occurrence across donors. In an earlier analysis of roughly 540 of the donors, high-throughput TCR beta sequencing was used to judge whether each TCR beta V gene segment behaved as functional or pseudogenic. Donor age, sex, ethnicity and CMV serostatus were collected together with the repertoire data. Genome-wide SNP genotypes for about 55% of the 666 donors were used in a later genetic analysis, which treated that subset as a discovery cohort. Every repertoire in the discovery cohort had been generated on one and the same sequencing platform. Class I and class II HLA loci were covered by the typing at four-digit resolution. Typing coverage varied by locus: roughly 620-640 donors for A, B, C, DRB1 and DQB1; roughly 560 for DQA1; some 610 for DPA1; approximately 490 for DPB1. Because of strong linkage in the cohort, roughly five DR-DQ haplotypes were treated as single units for association and clustering. Across around 400 genotyped donors of the cohort, an average of 235,054 unique TCR beta nucleotide sequences per donor were sequenced, and around 19% of those sequences were non-productive.

V has 1 base trimmed and J has 4 bases trimmed; junction bases matching no gene number 14. Sequences LGHNA (CDR1) and YSLEER (CDR2) are obtained from the germline V gene. Including the terminal cysteine and phenylalanine, the CDR3 comprises 21 residues. The entry retains the CDR3 DNA only, 63 bases that are in frame from base 1. The table lists this clone with a count of one. Its antigen has not been determined. No much larger clone is present one base from it, and per-base qualities are unavailable. In total, roughly 710 healthy bone marrow donors made up the cohort. At the time of sampling, all cohort members were nominally healthy, though unrecorded immune exposures were likely present. The donor tested CMV seronegative and was one of the 352 seronegative cohort members. A peripheral blood sample was provided by each donor, and peripheral blood mononuclear cells were used for TCR beta sequencing. The Qiagen DNeasy Blood Extraction Kit was used to extract genomic DNA from the blood cell samples.

Library preparation used the immunoSEQ multiplex PCR assay. A mixture of 60 forward primers for TCR Vbeta segments and 13 reverse primers for TCR Jbeta segments was used in the multiplex PCR. The CDR3 region of rearranged TCR beta genes was amplified from genomic DNA with a multiplex PCR assay. On the Illumina HiSeq System, the amplified TCR beta libraries were sequenced as 87-base-pair reads. Concerning the study's data processing: A later analysis counted approximately 74 million unique TCR beta chains across the 550 to 800 repertoires, and roughly 11 million of these chains were shared by at least two donors. A nearest-neighbor algorithm error-corrected the raw reads and collapsed the reads into unique sequences, merging closely related sequences to remove PCR and sequencing errors. V, D and J gene segments were assigned by aligning CDR3 sequences to IMGT reference sequences. For a sequence to be retained, a match of at least six nucleotides to both a V gene segment and a J gene segment was required. A rearrangement counted as productive if the CDR3 had no stop codons and remained in frame with V and J, and every other rearrangement counted as non-productive. CDR3 was defined according to IMGT convention as the region running from the second conserved V-encoded cysteine to the conserved J-encoded phenylalanine. The earlier analysis of 450 to 750 of the donors excluded any sequence lacking an unambiguous match to a single V gene segment. In an earlier analysis of several hundred of the donors, V segments were called functional above 56.7% productive rearrangements and were called segregating when the between-donor standard deviation exceeded 5%. A statistical classification framework was built for diagnosing cytomegalovirus status from the catalog of TCR beta chain sequences. In a later analysis, TCR nucleotide sequences were compared against IMGT/GENE-DB human TR gene sequences so that V and J genes could be assigned. In a later analysis, CDR3 sequences and most-parsimonious VDJ recombination scenarios were assigned using the TCRdist pipeline. A later analysis defined each TCR beta chain by its CDR3 amino acid sequence plus V-gene family, and excluded reads lacking a unique V-gene family. A later analysis removed 500 to 650 highly shared, low-generation-probability nucleotide sequences to deal with suspected cross-contamination and a sequencing artifact. In a later analysis, a clonal expansion index for each public chain was calculated from normalized within-repertoire ranks of inferred template counts. In a later analysis, generation probabilities were computed with a VDJ recombination model fitted to out-of-frame rearrangements, and the resulting probabilities were checked against IGoR. In a later analysis, hypergeometric tests were used to score TCR-TCR, TCR-HLA and TCR-CMV co-occurrence, with a repertoire-size bias correction applied to TCR pairs. To estimate false discovery rates, a later analysis permuted the HLA or CMV assignments 20 times. In a later analysis, co-occurring TCRs were grouped with DBSCAN, and TCRdist sequence similarity was added when clustering was performed within HLA-allele-positive subsets. For co-occurrence clustering, repertoires with fewer than 30,000 or more than 120,000 public chains were excluded, along with roughly 5 repertoires with anomalous nucleotide sharing. TCRdb stores this immuneACCESS table with in-frame sequences only. Part of the clones is absent; in the studies checked, under half of the shortfall reflects unresolved V genes, and no reason is known for the rest. Clone size and V and J calls were adopted from that table, with D and trimming inferred from the DNA. The sample yields about 98,000 clones; about 74% were counted once. Of the sample, approximately 1.8% is held by the ten largest clones.

The full study reports these points: A cluster of highly shared sequence variants was judged likely to be a technical artifact of the sequencing pipeline. The authors suggested that the approach could potentially be extended to other disease states and immunological phenotypes. In a later analysis, HLA-associated TCR beta chains were found to be more clonally expanded and to have lower generation probabilities than equally common non-associated chains. The presence/absence analyses assumed that sequencing depth was roughly uniform across donors, and that assumption may not be true. Immune exposure information for the cohort was limited to CMV serostatus. According to a later analysis, most CMV-associated TCR beta chains appeared to be HLA-restricted, and the HLA associations seemed to be driven largely by CMV exposure. An association between a missense DCLRE1C variant and V-gene and J-gene trimming of TCR beta chains was found in a later genetic analysis and replicated in an independent cohort. According to a later analysis, TCR association rates differed among HLA loci, with DRB1 alleles showing the most associated TCRs and HLA-C alleles showing the fewest. According to a later genetic analysis, donors in an Asian-associated ancestry cluster had fewer N-insertions in productive TCRs than the approximately 650-donor mean. Across donors, most TCR sequences were observed very rarely, whereas some public TCRs were present in many individuals. Because some donors lacked HLA typing at each locus, the association tests relied only on the typed subset. In a later analysis, about 17,000 TCR beta sequences were associated with specific HLA alleles at a false discovery rate of 0.05. A further reported finding was that TCR beta sequences accurately predicted the HLA-A and HLA-B alleles for most subjects in the first cohort. A few of the identified cytomegalovirus-associated TCR beta chains were confirmed in vitro to be specific for cytomegalovirus antigens. In the study, 150 to 200 TCR beta chains were listed as associated with cytomegalovirus. In a later analysis, several top co-occurrence clusters were reported to appear linked to parvovirus B19, influenza, CMV and Epstein-Barr virus. In an earlier analysis of 587 of the donors, most TCR beta V segments appeared in productive rearrangements about 87% or about 30% of the time, broadly matching IMGT annotations. When HLA alleles, especially DR and DQ, strongly co-occurred, attributing TCR associations to individual alleles was difficult. Cytomegalovirus status was reported to be diagnosed by the classifier with high specificity and sensitivity in both the original and validation cohorts. Linkage disequilibrium might explain the correlated functional status among segregating V segments, but an unknown experimental factor could not be excluded. This cohort had only TCR beta chains sequenced, and the lack of alpha or paired-chain data limited which features could be detected. Because counts were too low, roughly 18 rarely observed V segments, including chromosome 9 orphons, were left out of the earlier analysis of about 620 of the donors. Some IMGT-functional V segments, including TRBV6-2 and TRBV6-3, could not be told apart with the 87-base-pair reads, so those segments were excluded.

The sample comprised PBMCs. The chain is made from TRBV4-3 and TRBJ2-2; TRBD2 matches 14 bases in the middle. The TCR comes from a male donor in good health and CMV-seronegative. This receptor has the CDR3 CASSQAPTGTSGSVGTGELFF. The DNA sequence reads TGCGCCAGCAGCCAAGCCCCTACCGGGACTAGCGGGAGTGTAGGCACCGGGGAGCTGTTTTTT.